The 13 T cell receptor beta chains listed next were all sequenced from one sample in a study of T cell repertoires in ileal Crohn's disease (dated by TCRdb to the late 2010s). The method behind the library was the immunoSEQ multiplex PCR assay. TCRdb stores this immuneACCESS table with in-frame sequences only. Part of the clones is absent; in the studies checked, under half of the shortfall reflects unresolved V genes, and no reason is known for the rest. Recorded for this sample are roughly 4,400 clones; about 81% of them occurred a single time. The top ten clones comprise around 15% of the sample. The sample taken for sequencing was ileal tissue. Every receptor here comes from an adult with Crohn's disease.

This chain links TRBV5-1 with TRBJ2-4; 10 nucleotides match TRBD1. Germline V gives CDR1 SGHRS, CDR2 YFSETQ. The CDR3 runs to 13 residues. With 4 bases clipped from V and 7 bases from J, the junction kept 2 bases outside the gene matches. CDR3 region: CASSGGQGNIQYF. For the CDR3, the DNA is TGCGCCAGCAGCGGGGGACAGGGGAACATTCAGTACTTC.

V usage is TRBV18 and J usage is TRBJ2-7; D unresolved. CDR3 size: 13 residues. Germline-derived CDR1 and CDR2 are KGHSH and LQKENI. Trimming took 3 bases from V and 5 from J, leaving 11 bases between them. The CDR3 loop is CASSPTGWNEQYF. CDR3 bases: TGTGCCAGCTCACCGACGGGTTGGAACGAGCAGTACTTC.

The V gene is TRBV12-5, the J gene TRBJ1-3; D unclear. The CDR3 runs to 13 residues. Germline assignment: CDR1 LGHNT and CDR2 FRNRAP. Deletions cut 8 bases from V and 2 bases from J, with 10 bases between. The CDR3 DNA follows: TGTGCTAGTTTCCTCTCCGCTGGAAACACCATATATTTT. Its translation: CASFLSAGNTIYF.

This rearrangement joins TRBV7-9 to TRBJ2-2; tentatively, D is TRBD2 (10 bases). Per the germline V gene, CDR1 is SEHNR and CDR2 is FQNEAQ (reference sequence). The CDR3 has 16 residues. Trimming took off 5 bases at V and 5 bases at J, with 18 bases between the two ends. The CDR3 reads CASSLTSGTGTGELFF. CDR3 DNA sequence: TGTGCCAGCAGCCTCACTAGCGGGACAGGGACCGGGGAGCTGTTTTTT.

The V gene is TRBV28, the J gene TRBJ1-5; TRBD1 matches 10 bases. The CDR3 covers 15 residues. Germline CDR1 MDHEN, CDR2 SYDVKM. Trimming cost V 10 bases and J 6 bases; bases outside gene matches: 12. The CDR3 region is CAISTGQGGFQPQHF. The CDR3 DNA follows: TGTGCCATCTCTACAGGACAGGGGGGGTTTCAGCCCCAGCATTTT. The full variable domain, in which reference TRBV28 and TRBJ1-5 provide the parts outside the CDR3, is DVKVTQSSRYLVKRTGEKVFLECVQDMDHENMFWYRQDPGLGLRLIYFSYDVKMKEKGDIPEGYSVSREKKERFSLILESASTNQTSMYLCAISTGQGGFQPQHFGDGTRLSIL.

In this sample, this clone turned up once. The chain is built from TRBV29-1 and TRBJ2-7; TRBD1 aligns across 9 bases. J lost 2 bases, V lost 4 bases, and 3 bases had no gene match. This CDR3 is built from 13 residues. The germline V gene has CDR1 SQVTM and CDR2 ANQGSEA. This chain's CDR3 is CSVGTGEPYEQYF. CDR3 coding DNA: TGCAGCGTTGGGACAGGGGAGCCCTACGAGCAGTACTTC.

The chain links TRBV4-1 to TRBJ1-4, with D maybe TRBD1 (6 bases). V was shortened by 4 bases and J by 8 bases, with 17 bases between the two germline ends. Germline V lookup: CDR1 MGHRA, CDR2 YSYEKL. The length of the CDR3 is 15 residues. The CDR3 spells CASSRSRGSGEKLFF. The CDR3 coding sequence is TGCGCCAGCAGCCGCTCAAGGGGGTCGGGAGAAAAACTGTTTTTT.

The chain links TRBV6-5 to TRBJ1-2; D is possibly TRBD1 (5 bases). The germline V gene encodes CDR1 MNHEY and CDR2 SVGAGI. CDR3 length: 13 amino acids. Deletions cut 4 bases from V and 4 bases from J, with 10 bases between. The CDR3 sequence is CASSLPGGYGYTF. In DNA, the CDR3 is TGTGCCAGCAGTTTGCCGGGGGGCTATGGCTACACCTTC.

The chain recombines TRBV4-3 with TRBJ1-1; 9 bases agree with TRBD1. The CDR3 is 16 amino acids. Germline V lookup: CDR1 LGHNA, CDR2 YSLEER. After removal of 5 bases from V and 4 bases from J, the junction contained 11 bases not matched to a gene. The CDR3 sequence: CASSGDKQGAATEAFF. The CDR3 DNA reads TGCGCCAGCAGCGGGGACAAACAGGGGGCGGCCACTGAAGCTTTCTTT.

The rearrangement links TRBV7-8 to TRBJ1-2, with D unclear. V was shortened by 6 bases and J by 4 bases, with 12 bases between the two germline ends. The CDR3 extends over 13 amino acids. Germline V gene data show CDR1 as SGHVS and CDR2 as FQNEAQ. Here the CDR3 DNA reads TGTGCCAGCAGTCCGCCTCGGGGCTATGGCTACACCTTC. Protein: CASSPPRGYGYTF.

The rearrangement joins TRBV6-1 to TRBJ2-7; TRBD2 matches 9 bases. The CDR3 runs 17 residues. V lost 2 bases to trimming and J lost 4 bases; unmatched junction nucleotides: 12. Looked up from germline, CDR1 is MNHNS and CDR2 is SASEGT. The CDR3 DNA reads as TGTGCCAGCAGTGAAATGAGGCCTAGCGGGACAACGTACGAGCAGTACTTC. It specifies CASSEMRPSGTTYEQYF.

The gene calls are TRBV7-9 and TRBJ1-6; tentatively, D is TRBD1 (6 bases). The CDR3 length is 16 residues. Germline values: CDR1 SEHNR, CDR2 FQNEAQ (reference sequence). V lost 5 bases to trimming and J lost 0 bases, with 11 bases between them. CDR3 in amino acids: CASSPQGGSYNSPLHF. The CDR3 DNA sequence: TGTGCCAGCAGCCCCCAAGGGGGCTCCTATAATTCACCCCTCCACTTT.

Here the CDR3 DNA reads TGTGCCAGCAGCTTAATGGGGGGAGACGGCGAGACCCAGTACTTC. This sequence encodes CASSLMGGDGETQYF. The chain employs TRBV7-2 and TRBJ2-5; perhaps TRBD2 as D (6 bases). CDR3 length equals 15 residues. Germline assignment: CDR1 SGHTA and CDR2 FQGNSA. Trimming pared 2 bases from V and 5 bases from J, leaving 15 bases between. Complete variable domain (other parts from reference TRBV7-2 and TRBJ2-5): GAGVSQSPSNKVTEKGKDVELRCDPISGHTALYWYRQSLGQGLEFLIYFQGNSAPDKSGLPSDRFSAERTGGSVSTLTIQRTQQEDSAVYLCASSLMGGDGETQYFGPGTRLLVL.